The rows below give T cell receptor beta chains drawn from one sample of a study of T cell responses to AZD1222 COVID-19 vaccine. TCRdb's copy holds only in-frame clones and misses some; the assay was immunoSEQ multiplex PCR. This table holds some 150,000 clones, 93% found once. The input for sequencing was peripheral blood, taken on day 0 of MenACWY control vaccination. Every receptor here comes from an adult in good health. Each CDR3 is given with its conserved first and last residue. Fields, in order: D gene, CDR3 length, clone size, J gene, V gene, CDR3 DNA, CDR3 protein. A D gene is named only where the DNA matches it firmly. Some rows mark clone size as missing; the rest say once, few, many or name a class of expanded clone.

NA 14 NA TRBJ2-4 TRBV7-9 TGTGCCAGCAGCTCCGGACTGTCCAGGGACATTCAGTACTTC CASSSGLSRDIQYF
NA 15 once TRBJ2-3 TRBV7-2 TGTGCCAGCAGTCGGACAGTTTCTAGCACAGATACGCAGTATTTT CASSRTVSSTDTQYF
NA 14 NA TRBJ2-7 TRBV15 TGTGCCACCAGCCCACGTAGGGGGGCGAGCGAGCAGTACTTC CATSPRRGASEQYF
NA 17 NA TRBJ1-5 TRBV6-2/TRBV6-3 TGTGCCAGCAGTTACTCGAGAGGAGACTATAGCAATCAGCCCCAGCATTTT CASSYSRGDYSNQPQHF
NA 16 NA TRBJ1-2 TRBV7-9 TGTGCCAGCAGCTCCGGCCGGGACGTATCTAACTATGGCTACACCTTC CASSSGRDVSNYGYTF
NA 14 NA TRBJ2-1 TRBV4-1 TGCGCCAGCAGCCAAGATCCTCAAGGCAATGAGCAGTTCTTC CASSQDPQGNEQFF
NA 14 NA TRBJ1-2 TRBV28 TGTGCCAGCAGACCATACCGGGACAACGCTTACTACACCTTC CASRPYRDNAYYTF
NA 14 NA TRBJ1-5 TRBV24-1 TGTGCCACCAGTGACAGGGATAGCAATCAGCCCCAGCATTTT CATSDRDSNQPQHF
NA 15 few TRBJ2-3 TRBV6-2/TRBV6-3 TGTGCCAGCAGTACATCCACTAGAATCCCAGATACGCAGTATTTT CASSTSTRIPDTQYF
NA 12 NA TRBJ2-7 TRBV20-1 TGCAGTGCTAGTACGAGAGACTACGAGCAGTACTTC CSASTRDYEQYF
TRBD1 17 NA TRBJ1-6 TRBV5-1 TGCGCCAGCAGCCTCGGGACAGAGAGCTCCTATAATTCACCCCTCCACTTT CASSLGTESSYNSPLHF
NA 13 once TRBJ1-2 TRBV4-1 TGCGCCAGCAGCCAAGCCGCGCAGGGTGGCTACACCTTC CASSQAAQGGYTF
TRBD1 14 NA TRBJ1-2 TRBV2 TGTGCCAGCAGGCCGGGACAGGGGGACGATGGCTACACCTTC CASRPGQGDDGYTF
NA 11 few TRBJ2-7 TRBV18 TGTGCCAGCTCACCACCCAGGTTGGAGTACTTC CASSPPRLEYF
TRBD2 18 NA TRBJ2-1 TRBV7-9 TGTGCCAGCAGCTCCGGGACTAGCGGGACTGCCGTCTACAATGAGCAGTTCTTC CASSSGTSGTAVYNEQFF
NA 15 NA TRBJ1-6 TRBV7-9 TGTGCCAGCAGCCCTCCTAGCAGTGGGAATTCACCCCTCCACTTT CASSPPSSGNSPLHF
NA 11 NA TRBJ2-7 TRBV2 TGTGCCAGCAGTGAATATGATGAGCAGTACTTC CASSEYDEQYF
TRBD1 14 once TRBJ1-2 TRBV7-9 TGTGCCAGCAGCTTTCCGGACAGGCTTTATGGCTACACCTTC CASSFPDRLYGYTF
NA 14 once TRBJ2-2 TRBV25-1 TGTGCCAGCAGTGAACTAAAGAACACCGGGGAGCTGTTTTTT CASSELKNTGELFF
TRBD2 16 NA TRBJ2-1 TRBV27 TGTGCCAGCAGCCGGACTAGCGGGGGATTTTGGGTTGAGCAGTTCTTC CASSRTSGGFWVEQFF